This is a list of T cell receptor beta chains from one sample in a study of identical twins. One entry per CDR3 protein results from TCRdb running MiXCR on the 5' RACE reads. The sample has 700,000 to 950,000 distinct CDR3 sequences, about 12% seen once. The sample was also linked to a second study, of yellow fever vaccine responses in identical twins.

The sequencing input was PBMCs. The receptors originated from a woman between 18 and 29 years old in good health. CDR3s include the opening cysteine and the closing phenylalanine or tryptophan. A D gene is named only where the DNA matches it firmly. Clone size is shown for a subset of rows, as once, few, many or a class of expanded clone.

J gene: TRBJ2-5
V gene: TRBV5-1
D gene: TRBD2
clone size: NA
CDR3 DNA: TGCGCCAGCAGCTTGTCCGCTAGCGGCATCCAAGAGACCCAGTACTTC
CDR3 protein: CASSLSASGIQETQYF

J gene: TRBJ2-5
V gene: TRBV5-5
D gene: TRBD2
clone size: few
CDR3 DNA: TGTGCCAGCAGCTTAGGGGTTACCGGGACTAGCGGCCAAGAGACCCAGTACTTC
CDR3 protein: CASSLGVTGTSGQETQYF

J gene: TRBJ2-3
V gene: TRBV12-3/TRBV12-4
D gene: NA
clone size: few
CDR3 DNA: TGTGCCAGCAGTACCCTAGGATACACAGATACGCAGTATTTT
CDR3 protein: CASSTLGYTDTQYF

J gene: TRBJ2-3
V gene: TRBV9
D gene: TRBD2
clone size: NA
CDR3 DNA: TGTGCCAGCGGAACTAGCGGGTTAGATACGCAGTATTTT
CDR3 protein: CASGTSGLDTQYF

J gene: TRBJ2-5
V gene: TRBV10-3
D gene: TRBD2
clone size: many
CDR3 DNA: TGTGCCATCAGTGAACCGGGAGGGGAGACCCAGTACTTC
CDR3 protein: CAISEPGGETQYF

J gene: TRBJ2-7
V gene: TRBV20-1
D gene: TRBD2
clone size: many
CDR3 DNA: TGCAGTGCTAGAGTCCCCCGGGACTACCCCTTCGTGCAGTACTTC
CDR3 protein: CSARVPRDYPFVQYF

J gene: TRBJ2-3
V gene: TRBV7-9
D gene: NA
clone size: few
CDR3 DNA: TGTGCCAGCAGCTTACGCGGTGCCCTCACACCTCGGGATACGCAGTATTTT
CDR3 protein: CASSLRGALTPRDTQYF

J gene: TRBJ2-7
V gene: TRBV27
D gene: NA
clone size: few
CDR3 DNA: TGTGCCAGCAAGAAGTCGAGCGAGCAGTACTTC
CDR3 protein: CASKKSSEQYF

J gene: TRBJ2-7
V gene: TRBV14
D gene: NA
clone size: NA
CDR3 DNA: TGTGCCAGCAGCCCAGGGACTTCCGCCTACGAGCAGTACTTC
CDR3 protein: CASSPGTSAYEQYF

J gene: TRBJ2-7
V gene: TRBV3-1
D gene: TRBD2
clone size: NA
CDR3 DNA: TGTGCCAGCAGCCAAGGACCCCCTAGCGGGAGTAATTCCTACGAGCAGTACTTC
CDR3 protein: CASSQGPPSGSNSYEQYF

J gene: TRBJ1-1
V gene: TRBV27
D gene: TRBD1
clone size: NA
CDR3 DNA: TGTGCCAGCGCACAAGCAGGGGGCCTGAACACTGAAGCTTTCTTT
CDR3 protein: CASAQAGGLNTEAFF

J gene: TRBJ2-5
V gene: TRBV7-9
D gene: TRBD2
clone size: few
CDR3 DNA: TGTGCCAGCAGCTCCCCGCGGGAGGAGGAGACCCAGTACTTC
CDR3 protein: CASSSPREEETQYF

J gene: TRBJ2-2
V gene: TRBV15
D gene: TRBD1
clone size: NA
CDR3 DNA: TGTGCCACCAGCTCGGATCGGACAGGGGGCATGAACACCGGGGAGCTGTTTTTT
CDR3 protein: CATSSDRTGGMNTGELFF

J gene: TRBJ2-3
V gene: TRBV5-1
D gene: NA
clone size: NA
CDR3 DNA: TGCGCCAGCAGCTTGGCAGGGGCGCCTCTCGGCACAGATACGCAGTATTTT
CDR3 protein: CASSLAGAPLGTDTQYF

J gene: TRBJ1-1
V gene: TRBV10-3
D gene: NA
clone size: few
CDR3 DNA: TGTGCCACCAGGGCAGATATGAACACTGAAGCTTTCTTT
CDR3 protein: CATRADMNTEAFF

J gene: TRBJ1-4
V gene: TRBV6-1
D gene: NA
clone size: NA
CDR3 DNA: TGTGCCAGCAGTGAAGCGGGGGGAACTAATGAAAAACTGTTTTTT
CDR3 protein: CASSEAGGTNEKLFF

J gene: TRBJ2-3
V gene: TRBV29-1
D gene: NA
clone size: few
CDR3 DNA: TGCAGCGCCGAGGGCCAGGGCATTACAGATACGCAGTATTTT
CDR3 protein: CSAEGQGITDTQYF

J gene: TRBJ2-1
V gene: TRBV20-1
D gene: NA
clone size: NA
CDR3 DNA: TGCAGTGCTAGAGCAGGGCCCAATGAGCAGTTCTTC
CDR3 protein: CSARAGPNEQFF

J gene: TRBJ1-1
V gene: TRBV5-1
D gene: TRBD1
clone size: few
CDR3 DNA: TGCGCCAGCAGCGACAGGGGGACGTACACTGAAGCTTTCTTT
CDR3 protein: CASSDRGTYTEAFF

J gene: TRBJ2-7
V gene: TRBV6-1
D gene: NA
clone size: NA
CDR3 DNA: TGTGCCAGCAGTGAACAGGGAGTCTTTTCCTACGAGCAGTACTTC
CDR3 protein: CASSEQGVFSYEQYF

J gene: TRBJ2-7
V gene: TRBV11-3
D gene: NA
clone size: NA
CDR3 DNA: TGTGCCAGCAGCGCCAGGGAGGAGCAGTACTTC
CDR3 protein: CASSAREEQYF

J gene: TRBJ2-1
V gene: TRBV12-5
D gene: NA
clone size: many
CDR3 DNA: TGTGCTAGTGGTTTGGTACGTGCAGGTCGGGATGAGCAGTTCTTC
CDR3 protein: CASGLVRAGRDEQFF

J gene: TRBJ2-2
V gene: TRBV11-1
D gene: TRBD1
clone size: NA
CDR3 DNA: TGTGCCAGCAGCTCCGACCCTACATTCCCGGGACAGCGAACGGGCACCGGGGAGCTGTTTTTT
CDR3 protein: CASSSDPTFPGQRTGTGELFF

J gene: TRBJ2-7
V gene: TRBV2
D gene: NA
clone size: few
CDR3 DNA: TGTGCCAGCAGCAAACTTAAGGACAAGCCCTTATCCTACGAGCAGTACTTC
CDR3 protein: CASSKLKDKPLSYEQYF

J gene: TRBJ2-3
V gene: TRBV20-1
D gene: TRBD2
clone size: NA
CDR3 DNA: TGCAGTGCCTGGAACGGGAGGGCCAAAACAGATACGCAGTATTTT
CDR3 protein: CSAWNGRAKTDTQYF

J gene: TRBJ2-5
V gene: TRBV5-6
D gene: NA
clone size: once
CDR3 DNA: TGTGCCAGCAGCTTGAGAGGGGATATGGAGACCCAGTACTTC
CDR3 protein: CASSLRGDMETQYF

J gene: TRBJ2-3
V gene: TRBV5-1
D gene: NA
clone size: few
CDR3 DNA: TGCGCCAGCCGCTCAGGGGAACCCACAGATACGCAGTATTTT
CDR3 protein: CASRSGEPTDTQYF

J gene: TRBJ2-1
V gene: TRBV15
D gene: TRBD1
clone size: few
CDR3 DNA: TGTGCCACCACGGGGGACAGGGAAAACAATGAGCAGTTCTTC
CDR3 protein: CATTGDRENNEQFF

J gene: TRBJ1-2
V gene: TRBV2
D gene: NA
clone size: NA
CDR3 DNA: TGTGCCAGAACCGGGACGGAGAACTATGGCTACACCTTC
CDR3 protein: CARTGTENYGYTF

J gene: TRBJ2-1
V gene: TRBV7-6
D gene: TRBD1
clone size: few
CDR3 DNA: TGTGCCAGCAGCAGTACAGGGGGACGCGACGATGAGCAGTTCTTC
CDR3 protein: CASSSTGGRDDEQFF

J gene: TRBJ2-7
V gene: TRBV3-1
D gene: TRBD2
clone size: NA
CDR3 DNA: TGTGCCAGCAGCCAAGATCTTGACCTAGCGGGGACTTTCTACGAGCAGTACTTC
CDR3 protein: CASSQDLDLAGTFYEQYF

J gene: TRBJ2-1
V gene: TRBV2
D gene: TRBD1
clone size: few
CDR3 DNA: TGTGCCAGCAGGGGGACAGTAACTCGCTATGAGCAGTTCTTC
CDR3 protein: CASRGTVTRYEQFF

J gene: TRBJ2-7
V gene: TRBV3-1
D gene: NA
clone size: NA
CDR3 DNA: TGTGCCAGCAGCCAAGATTTAATAGGAGAGAGAGCCTACGAGCAGTACTTC
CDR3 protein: CASSQDLIGERAYEQYF

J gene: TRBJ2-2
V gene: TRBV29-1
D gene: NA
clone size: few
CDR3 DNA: TGCAGCGTTGGGGTAGCGTCCGGGGAGCTGTTTTTT
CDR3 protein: CSVGVASGELFF

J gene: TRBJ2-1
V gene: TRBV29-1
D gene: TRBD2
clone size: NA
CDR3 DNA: TGCAGCGTTGAGACTAGCGGGGGCCACAATGAGCAGTTCTTC
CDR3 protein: CSVETSGGHNEQFF

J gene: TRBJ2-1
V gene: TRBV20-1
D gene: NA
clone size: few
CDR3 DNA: TGCAGTGCCCTGCTAGGGTTCTCCTACAATGAGCAGTTCTTC
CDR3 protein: CSALLGFSYNEQFF

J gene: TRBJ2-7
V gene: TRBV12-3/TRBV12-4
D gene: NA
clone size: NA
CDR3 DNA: TGTGCCAGCAGTTCCGAGATAAAATACGAGCAGTACTTC
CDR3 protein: CASSSEIKYEQYF

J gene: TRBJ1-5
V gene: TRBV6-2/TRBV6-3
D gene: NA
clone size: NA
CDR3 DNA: TGTGCCAGCACTCAAGGAGGTAGCAATCAGCCCCAGCATTTT
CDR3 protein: CASTQGGSNQPQHF

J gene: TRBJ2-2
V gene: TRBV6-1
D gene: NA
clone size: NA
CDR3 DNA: TGTGCCAGCAGAGGAGACGTACGGACCGGGGAGCTGTTTTTT
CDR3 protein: CASRGDVRTGELFF

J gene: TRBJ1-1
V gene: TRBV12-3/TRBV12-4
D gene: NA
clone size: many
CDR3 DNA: TGTGCCAGCAGTTTTCTTGGGATGAACACTGAAGCTTTCTTT
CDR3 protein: CASSFLGMNTEAFF

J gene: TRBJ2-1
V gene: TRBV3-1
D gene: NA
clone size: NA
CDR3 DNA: TGTGCCAGCAGCCACCCGGTGAGGAATGAGCAGTTCTTC
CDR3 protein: CASSHPVRNEQFF